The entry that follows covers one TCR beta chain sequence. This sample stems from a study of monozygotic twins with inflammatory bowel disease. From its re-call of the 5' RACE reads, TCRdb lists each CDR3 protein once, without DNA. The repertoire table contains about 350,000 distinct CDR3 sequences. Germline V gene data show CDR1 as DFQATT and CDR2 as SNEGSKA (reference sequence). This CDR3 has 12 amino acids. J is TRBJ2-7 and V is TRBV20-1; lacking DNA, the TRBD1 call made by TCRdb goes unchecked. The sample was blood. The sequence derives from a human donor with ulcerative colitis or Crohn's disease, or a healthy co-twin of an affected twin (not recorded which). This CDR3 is CSASGLRGREYF.